Ten or more counts support the clone carrying this T cell receptor beta chain. The sample belongs to a study of early T cells in non-severe SARS-CoV-2 infection. From the 5' RACE reads, TCRdb called clonotypes with MiXCR, one entry per CDR3 protein. In the table there are 35,000 to 50,000 distinct CDR3 sequences, approximately 6% of which are singletons. Germline loops: CDR1 MGHDK, CDR2 SYGVNS. After removal of 3 bases from V and 3 bases from J, the junction contained 5 bases not matched to a gene. CDR3 size: 15 residues. The source of this sequence is an adult who was a healthcare worker with PCR-confirmed SARS-CoV-2 infection or an uninfected control (not recorded which). Specimen: whole blood, collected at baseline. The genes are TRBV25-1 and TRBJ2-7, with 10 nucleotides matching TRBD1. The CDR3 nucleotides read TGTGCCAGCAGTGACTGGGGACAGGGGTTCTACGAGCAGTACTTC. Encoded protein: CASSDWGQGFYEQYF.